This T cell receptor beta chain emerged from a study of CD8 T cells in Susac syndrome (dated by TCRdb to the late 2010s). About the full investigation: Whether CD8+ T cell activation and differentiation in Susac syndrome was antigen driven was tested using repertoire sequencing. Broad study findings and their caveats: The number of individuals in the TCR sequencing and HLA analysis was acknowledged as relatively small.

High-throughput TCR beta sequencing profiled peripheral blood CD8+ and CD4+ T cells from healthy donors, Susac syndrome patients and multiple sclerosis patients. Healthy donors were age- and sex-matched controls. CD8+ TEMRA cells were enriched by FACS, while bulk CD8+ and CD4+ T cells were purified by magnetic negative isolation. Blood was collected in EDTA tubes and processed within 24 hours, with PBMCs isolated through density gradient centrifugation. PBMCs destined for TCR sequencing were cryopreserved in liquid nitrogen and later thawed in a 37 °C water bath. A purity of at least 90% was achieved for sorted or isolated CD4+, CD8+ and CD8+ TEMRA cells. This clonotype was counted only a few times. This clone's antigen is unknown. No base quality information exists; no much larger clone differs at one position. RNA was extracted with the RNeasy kit and 0.5 to 1 ug was reverse transcribed using random hexamers. The immunoSEQ multiplex PCR assay, covering 54 Vbeta and 13 Jbeta segments, was used to amplify TCR beta CDR3 regions. To correct PCR amplification bias, a synthetic template baseline was used for both primer optimization and computational correction. On the authors' methods: Reads were annotated to V, D and J genes according to IMGT and were analyzed with immunoSEQ Analyzer, with only productive sequences retained. Clonality was calculated as one minus the Shannon entropy normalized by log2 of the number of productive unique sequences. Public and private clones were assessed among the 100 most prevalent clones of each patient and control. Clones were defined as Susac-specific when absent from the healthy and MS cohorts, from over a thousand published viral clones and from other ImmuneACCESS disease sequences. TCRdb passed the public sequencing reads through fastp at Q25 and MiXCR, retaining productive beta sequences. Rows matching on CDR3 protein sequence are summarized as one entry with the most common DNA and genes. TCRdb, not the original authors, processed these V and J calls. In this sample the table shows about 120,000 distinct CDR3 sequences, about 90% of which occur a single time. About 0.15% of the sample is held by the ten biggest clonotypes.

V has 5 bases trimmed and J has 6 bases trimmed; junction bases matching no gene number 9. The germline V gene encodes CDR1 SGHTA and CDR2 FQGNSA. From its cysteine to its phenylalanine, the CDR3 spans 16 amino acids. The CDR3 DNA has 48 bases and is translated from base 1. The V gene is TRBV7-2 and the J gene is TRBJ2-2; the central 10 bases match TRBD2. Material for sequencing was CD4+ T cells from PBMCs. This receptor was taken from a human donor in good health. The CDR3 reads as follows: CASSPLTSGAAGELFF. The DNA sequence is as follows: TGTGCCAGCAGCCCCCTTACTAGCGGGGCGGCCGGGGAGCTGTTTTTT.